This entry is about one TCR beta chain. These data are taken from a study of shared clonotypes between healthy human individuals. Trimming left V 4 bases short and J 7 bases short, with 20 bases between. CDR3 size: 16 residues. Germline V lookup: CDR1 SGHNT, CDR2 YYREEE (reference sequence). TCRdb's copy holds only in-frame clones and misses some; the assay was immunoSEQ multiplex PCR. The repertoire holds 2 million to 2.5 million clones, about 90% seen once, with 0.37% in the top ten. Material for sequencing was naive CD4+ T cells from PBMCs. Specified subset: CD45RA+ positively selected. The chain combines TRBV5-4 with TRBJ1-4; the D gene is possibly TRBD1 (5 bases). The clonotype was recovered from a man between 18 and 35 years old in good health. Some clones in this sample may be carry-over from other donors' samples. The CDR3 spells CASSPDGGMGGEKLFF. The CDR3 DNA reads TGTGCCAGCAGCCCGGACGGGGGGATGGGTGGTGAAAAACTGTTTTTT.